This T cell receptor (beta chain) was identified in a study of PD-1 blockade in classical Hodgkin lymphoma. Study results and limitations: The study found that TCR diversity rose significantly by C4D1 in CD4+ but not CD8+ cells.

The CDR3 is 14 amino acids. CDR1 and CDR2 from the germline V gene are MNHEY and SMNVEV (reference sequence). V shed 5 bases and J shed 4 bases, with 11 bases lying between them. Regarding this clone: What it binds is unknown.

Assay used: immunoSEQ multiplex PCR; TCRdb lists only in-frame clones, some missing. The table lists 85,000 to 90,000 clones, 90% of them singletons. Described time point: cycle 4 day 1 (C4D1), after 5 to 7 weeks of nivolumab. All the patients suffered relapse after autologous stem cell transplantation, and brentuximab vedotin exposure differed. This rearrangement joins TRBV27 to TRBJ2-2; D gene ambiguous. Sample: peripheral blood mononuclear cells (PBMCs), taken before the fourth cycle of nivolumab. This receptor was taken from a human donor with classical Hodgkin lymphoma. This chain's CDR3 is CASSPRRFTGELFF. CDR3 DNA sequence: TGTGCCAGCAGTCCAAGACGGTTCACCGGGGAGCTGTTTTTT.